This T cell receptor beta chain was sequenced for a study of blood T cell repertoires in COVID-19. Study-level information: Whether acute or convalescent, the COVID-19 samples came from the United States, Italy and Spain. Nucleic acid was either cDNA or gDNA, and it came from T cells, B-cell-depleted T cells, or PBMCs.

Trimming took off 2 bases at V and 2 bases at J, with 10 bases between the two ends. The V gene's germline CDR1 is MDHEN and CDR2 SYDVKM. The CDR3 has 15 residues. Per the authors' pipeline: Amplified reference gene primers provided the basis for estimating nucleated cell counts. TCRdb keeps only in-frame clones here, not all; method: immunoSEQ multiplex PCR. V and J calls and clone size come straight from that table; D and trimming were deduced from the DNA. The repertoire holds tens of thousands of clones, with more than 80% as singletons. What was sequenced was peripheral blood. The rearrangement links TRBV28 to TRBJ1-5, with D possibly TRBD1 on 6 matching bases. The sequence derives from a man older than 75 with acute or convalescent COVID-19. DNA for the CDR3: TGTGCCAGCAGTTTACCAGGGGTCCGCAATCAGCCCCAGCATTTT. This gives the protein CASSLPGVRNQPQHF.